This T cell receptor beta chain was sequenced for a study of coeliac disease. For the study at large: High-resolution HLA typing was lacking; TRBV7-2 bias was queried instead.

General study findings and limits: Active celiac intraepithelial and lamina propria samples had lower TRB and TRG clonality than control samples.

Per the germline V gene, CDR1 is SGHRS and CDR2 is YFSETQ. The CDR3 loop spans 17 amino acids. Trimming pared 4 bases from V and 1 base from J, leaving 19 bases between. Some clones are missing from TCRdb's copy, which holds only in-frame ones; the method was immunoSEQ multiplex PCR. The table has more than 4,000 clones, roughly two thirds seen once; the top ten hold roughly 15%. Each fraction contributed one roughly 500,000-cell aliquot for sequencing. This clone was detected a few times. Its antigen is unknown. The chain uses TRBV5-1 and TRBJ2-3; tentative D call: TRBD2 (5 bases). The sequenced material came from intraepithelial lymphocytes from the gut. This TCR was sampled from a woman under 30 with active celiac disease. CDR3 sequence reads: CASSQPRTYRGTDTQYF. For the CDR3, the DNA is TGCGCCAGCAGCCAACCGAGGACTTACAGAGGCACAGATACGCAGTATTTT. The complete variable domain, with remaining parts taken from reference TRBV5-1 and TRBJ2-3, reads KAGVTQTPRYLIKTRGQQVTLSCSPISGHRSVSWYQQTPGQGLQFLFEYFSETQRNKGNFPGRFSGRQFSNSRSEMNVSTLELGDSALYLCASSQPRTYRGTDTQYFGPGTRLTVL.